This TCR beta chain derives from a study of tumor-infiltrating lymphocytes in primary liver carcinoma. From 450 to 550 ng total RNA, TCR beta cDNA was generated with a primer in the constant region. Three nested multiplex PCR rounds, a slightly modified ARM-PCR, produced the libraries for TCR beta. Investigators reported that the first two PCR rounds, at around 9 cycles each, used TRBV1-TRBV30 forward primers with a C-beta reverse primer. MiXCR, applied by TCRdb to the multiplex PCR reads, yields one record per CDR3 protein. The table has around 190,000 distinct CDR3 sequences, around 85% seen once; the top ten hold about a sixth. Unsorted bulk tissue, about 18-32 mg of it, served as the source for co-extraction of RNA and DNA. Sampling of every tumor involved five separate regions. These included the tumor centre. The CDR3 length is 17 residues. Germline CDR1 and CDR2: SGHVS and FQNEAQ. Of note for this clonotype: Mismatch with germline at one junction end may stem from a read error.

The TCR comes from a man between 40 and 49 years old with primary liver carcinoma and hepatitis B virus infection. The chain is built from TRBV7-8 and TRBJ2-5, with 9 bases fitting TRBD2. The sample was tumor tissue from primary liver carcinoma. The CDR3 spells CTSSLVSLAGWGETQYF. The CDR3 DNA follows: TGTACCAGCAGCTTAGTCAGCCTAGCGGGATGGGGAGAGACCCAGTACTTC.